This TCR beta chain emerged from a study of OX40 agonist ivuxolimab in advanced cancers. Study in general: The treatment was a fully human IgG2 OX40 agonist, ivuxolimab. Of mixed ages from roughly 23 to 85 and averaging 60 years, the group was roughly 83% male. Overall study results and limits: Also showing low normalized T-cell clonal expansion were some of the nonresponders.

For this clone: Its cognate antigen is unknown.

Unmatched junction bases numbered 15, after V lost 5 bases and J lost 3 bases. CDR1 is SEHNR and CDR2 is FQNEAQ in the germline V gene (reference sequence). This CDR3 is 18 amino acids long. The table came from immunoSEQ multiplex PCR; TCRdb's copy has only in-frame clones and leaves some out. The sample gives 50,000 to 60,000 clones, 85% to 90% of which show up once; under 8.5% is in the top ten. This specimen consisted of CD4+ or CD8+ T cells sorted from blood, obtained in a trial of the OX40 agonist ivuxolimab. The chain recombines TRBV7-9 with TRBJ2-5, with 10 bases identical to TRBD1. The receptor's source is an adult with an advanced solid tumor such as melanoma, head and neck, liver or kidney cancer. The CDR3 here is CASSQGQGTIEGEETQYF. The CDR3 bases are TGTGCCAGCAGCCAGGGACAGGGGACGATAGAAGGGGAAGAGACCCAGTACTTC.